This TCR beta chain derives from a study of human T cells and chemical hapten exposure. Each cDNA molecule in the library carried unique molecular identifiers. How the authors handled the data: TCRs per sample had a median of approximately 98,000 and ranged from about 23,224 to 700,000. TCRdb analysed the reads with MiXCR anew, one entry per CDR3 protein. The V and J calls shown here were made by TCRdb, not taken from the authors' results. This sample has about 120,000 distinct CDR3 sequences, with over 7% found just once. Ten or more counts support this clonotype. Whole blood, unfractionated, served as the material for total RNA extraction. CDR1 SGHVS and CDR2 FQNEAQ come from the germline V gene. V lost 4 bases to trimming and J lost 2 bases; unmatched junction nucleotides: 8. This CDR3 is built from 16 residues.

This clonotype originated in a human donor in good health. Some clones in this sample may be carry-over from other donors' samples. What was sequenced was whole blood. The chain combines TRBV7-8 with TRBJ2-1, with 7 nucleotides matching TRBD2. CDR3 in amino acids: CASSSREVAAYNEQFF. The CDR3 DNA is TGTGCCAGCAGCTCCCGGGAGGTAGCGGCCTACAATGAGCAGTTCTTC. The variable domain in full, completed from reference TRBV7-8 and TRBJ2-1, reads GAGVSQSPRYKVAKRGQDVALRCDPISGHVSLFWYQQALGQGPEFLTYFQNEAQLDKSGLPSDRFFAERPEGSVSTLKIQRTQQEDSAVYLCASSSREVAAYNEQFFGPGTRLTVL.